Each of the 18 T cell receptor beta chains below was sequenced from the same sample in a study of T cell repertoires in cytomegalovirus infection. MiXCR, run by TCRdb on the reads, gives a single entry per CDR3 protein. Of fewer than 350,000 distinct CDR3 sequences listed, more than 9% are singletons. The sample taken for sequencing was PBMCs. The receptor source for this set is a human donor in good health (CMV status not recorded). Some clones in this sample may be carry-over from other donors' samples.

The rearrangement joins TRBV6-2 or TRBV6-3 to TRBJ1-2; 8 nucleotides agree with TRBD1. This CDR3 has 15 amino acids. Germline V gives CDR1 MNHEY, CDR2 SVGEGT. Trimming took 5 bases from V and 1 from J; bases not matched to a gene: 6. As DNA, the CDR3 is TGTGCCAGCAGTCATTGGACAGGGAGTAACTATGGCTACACCTTC. Protein product: CASSHWTGSNYGYTF.

Comment on this clonotype: A junction boundary mismatches the germline segment, possibly from a read error. V and J are TRBV4-1 and TRBJ1-4; the match to TRBD1 covers 9 bases. Per germline, CDR1 MGHRA and CDR2 YSYEKL. The CDR3 sequence is 18 residues long. As DNA, the CDR3 is TGTGCCAGCAGCCGGGTGACAGGGGGTCGGAAGGGTAATGAAAAACTGTTTTTT. Residues: CASSRVTGGRKGNEKLFF.

In its sample, this clonotype was seen a few times. The chain employs TRBV11-3 and TRBJ2-1; 10 bases map to TRBD2. With V trimmed by 5 bases and J by 7 bases, 5 bases remained unmatched. This CDR3 contains 14 residues. From germline, CDR1 is SGHNT and CDR2 YENEEA. The CDR3 loop is CASSGGLAKNEQFF. As DNA, the CDR3 is TGTGCCAGCAGCGGGGGACTAGCGAAGAATGAGCAGTTCTTC.

In its sample, this clonotype was seen many times. The chain is built from TRBV27 and TRBJ2-3; 7 bases align to TRBD2. The CDR3 has 15 residues. Germline-derived CDR1 and CDR2 are MNHEY and SMNVEV (reference sequence). V was pared by 6 bases and J by 0 bases, with 6 bases of the junction left unmatched. The CDR3 DNA follows: TGTGCCAGCAGGTTCGGGAGGCCAAGCACAGATACGCAGTATTTT. This encodes CASRFGRPSTDTQYF.

In this sample, this clonotype turned up a few times. The V gene is TRBV2, the J gene TRBJ2-7; D gene ambiguous. Trimming pared 6 bases from V and 2 bases from J, leaving 14 bases between. CDR3 size: 14 residues. Germline values: CDR1 SNHLY, CDR2 FYNNEI. In DNA, the CDR3 is TGTGCCAGCAGCGAACAAGGAGAGGCCTACGAGCAGTACTTC. Encoded protein: CASSEQGEAYEQYF.

At least ten counts were recorded for this clonotype. The V call is TRBV7-9, the J call TRBJ2-1, with D perhaps TRBD2 (5 bases). With 5 bases removed from V and 3 bases from J, the gap between germline ends came to 11 bases. The CDR3 runs 14 residues. Germline V gives CDR1 SEHNR, CDR2 FQNEAQ (reference sequence). As DNA, the CDR3 is TGTGCCAGCAGCCCGTCTACTAGCTACAATGAGCAGTTCTTC. This gives the protein CASSPSTSYNEQFF. Drawing the rest from reference TRBV7-9 and TRBJ2-1, the complete variable domain is DTGVSQNPRHKITKRGQNVTFRCDPISEHNRLYWYRQTLGQGPEFLTYFQNEAQLEKSRLLSDRFSAERPKGSFSTLEIQRTEQGDSAMYLCASSPSTSYNEQFFGPGTRLTVL.

In its sample, this clonotype was seen a few times. The rearrangement links TRBV4-3 to TRBJ1-1, with D uncertain. Per germline, CDR1 LGHNA and CDR2 YSLEER. V was shortened by 0 bases and J by 3 bases, with 8 bases between the two germline ends. This CDR3 is built from 14 residues. The CDR3 sequence: CASSQDLGYTEAFF. In nucleotides, the CDR3 is TGCGCCAGCAGCCAAGACCTAGGCTACACTGAAGCTTTCTTT.

This clonotype was counted only a few times. V usage is TRBV6-2 or TRBV6-3 and J usage is TRBJ1-5; possibly TRBD1 for D (5 bases). Trimming removed 2 bases at V and 1 base at J, with 9 bases between. The CDR3 has 15 residues. Per germline, CDR1 MNHEY and CDR2 SVGEGT. The CDR3, as DNA: TGTGCCAGCAGTTACCATACAGGAAGCAATCAGCCCCAGCATTTT. This sequence encodes CASSYHTGSNQPQHF.

This clonotype was detected only a few times. V gene TRBV10-3 combines with J gene TRBJ2-1; no clear D gene. The CDR3 consists of 13 residues. Germline CDR1 is ENHRY and CDR2 is SYGVKD. V was pared by 3 bases and J by 6 bases, with 9 bases between. In DNA, the CDR3 is TGTGCCATCAGTGAATTAGGACGCAATGAGCAGTTCTTC. It codes for CAISELGRNEQFF.

This clonotype showed up many times. The CDR3 nucleotides read TGTGCCAGCAGCTTAGACACCCAGGCTAGCGGGGGCAATGAGCAGTTCTTC. Translated: CASSLDTQASGGNEQFF. V is TRBV7-8 and J is TRBJ2-1; 10 positions agree with TRBD2. Germline values: CDR1 SGHVS, CDR2 FQNEAQ. V shed 1 base, J shed 6 bases, and the junction held 9 bases outside the gene matches. This CDR3 is built from 17 residues.

The rearrangement joins TRBV20-1 to TRBJ2-5; D is perhaps TRBD2 (5 bases). This CDR3 has 15 amino acids. Germline values: CDR1 DFQATT, CDR2 SNEGSKA (reference sequence). Trimming pared 4 bases from V and 1 base from J, leaving 16 bases between. This chain's CDR3 is CSAKSIGGFQETQYF. The CDR3 DNA is TGCAGTGCTAAGTCCATAGGAGGCTTCCAAGAGACCCAGTACTTC.

Note on this clonotype: A read error may account for a junction end that differs from germline. This chain joins TRBV7-2 and TRBJ1-4, with D possibly being TRBD1 (6 bases). Per the germline V gene, CDR1 is SGHTA and CDR2 is FQGNSA. CDR3 length: 15 amino acids. CDR3 sequence (DNA): TGTGCCTGCAGCTTAAGCTGGGGGCGTGGTGAAAAACTGTTTTTT. This codes for CACSLSWGRGEKLFF.

This chain uses TRBV5-4 with TRBJ1-1; D gene unclear. Between the trimmed V and J ends, which lost 4 bases and 1 base, there was a span of 14 bases. The CDR3 is 15 amino acids. Germline lookup yields CDR1 SGHNT and CDR2 YYREEE (reference sequence). CDR3 coding DNA: TGTGCCAGCAGCCTTGCTGAACGGCGGAACACTGAAGCTTTCTTT. It specifies CASSLAERRNTEAFF. The full variable domain, its missing parts supplied by reference TRBV5-4 and TRBJ1-1, is ETGVTQSPTHLIKTRGQQVTLRCSSQSGHNTVSWYQQALGQGPQFIFQYYREEENGRGNFPPRFSGLQFPNYSSELNVNALELDDSALYLCASSLAERRNTEAFFGQGTRLTVV.

This clonotype turned up a few times. The CDR3 DNA reads as TGTGCCAGCAGCCCGACAGGGGCCACCGGGGAGCTGTTTTTT. Amino acid sequence: CASSPTGATGELFF. The chain has TRBV12-3 or TRBV12-4 and TRBJ2-2; 8 bases line up with TRBD1. This CDR3 has 14 residues. Trimming took 6 bases from V and 4 from J; bases not matched to a gene: 4.

A few counts support this clonotype. The chain employs TRBV20-1 and TRBJ1-6; 10 nucleotides line up with TRBD1. CDR1 and CDR2 (germline): DFQATT, SNEGSKA (reference sequence). V was pared by 1 base and J by 4 bases, with 1 base of the junction left unmatched. CDR3 length equals 15 residues. CDR3 protein: CSARGTGGYNSPLHF. The CDR3 coding sequence is TGCAGTGCTAGAGGGACAGGGGGTTATAATTCACCCCTCCACTTT.

Many counts were recorded for this clonotype. The J gene is TRBJ1-5, the V gene TRBV7-2; 7 bases match TRBD1. The germline V gene has CDR1 SGHTA and CDR2 FQGNSA. Germline trimming cut 4 bases from V and 6 bases from J; bases unmatched to any gene: 6. The CDR3 runs 14 residues. The CDR3 loop reads CASSSDRAFQPQHF. CDR3 in DNA: TGTGCCAGCAGCTCCGACAGGGCCTTTCAGCCCCAGCATTTT.

This clonotype was observed at least ten times. The V call is TRBV7-2, the J call TRBJ2-6, with 8 bases matching TRBD1. This CDR3 contains 19 residues. Germline assignment: CDR1 SGHTA and CDR2 FQGNSA. V lost 1 base and J lost 3; bases outside the gene matches: 11. The CDR3, as DNA: TGTGCCAGCAGCTTAGATACTGGGCAGGGGGCTAGTGGGGCCAACGTCCTGACTTTC. It is translated as CASSLDTGQGASGANVLTF.

This clonotype was detected a few times. V gene TRBV7-2 combines with J gene TRBJ2-4; 8 bases align to TRBD2. CDR1 and CDR2 (germline): SGHTA, FQGNSA. The CDR3 spans 13 residues. With 6 bases clipped from V and 8 bases from J, the junction kept 6 bases outside the gene matches. CDR3 in DNA: TGTGCCAGCAGATCAGCGGGAGTGGACATTCAGTACTTC. Protein: CASRSAGVDIQYF.